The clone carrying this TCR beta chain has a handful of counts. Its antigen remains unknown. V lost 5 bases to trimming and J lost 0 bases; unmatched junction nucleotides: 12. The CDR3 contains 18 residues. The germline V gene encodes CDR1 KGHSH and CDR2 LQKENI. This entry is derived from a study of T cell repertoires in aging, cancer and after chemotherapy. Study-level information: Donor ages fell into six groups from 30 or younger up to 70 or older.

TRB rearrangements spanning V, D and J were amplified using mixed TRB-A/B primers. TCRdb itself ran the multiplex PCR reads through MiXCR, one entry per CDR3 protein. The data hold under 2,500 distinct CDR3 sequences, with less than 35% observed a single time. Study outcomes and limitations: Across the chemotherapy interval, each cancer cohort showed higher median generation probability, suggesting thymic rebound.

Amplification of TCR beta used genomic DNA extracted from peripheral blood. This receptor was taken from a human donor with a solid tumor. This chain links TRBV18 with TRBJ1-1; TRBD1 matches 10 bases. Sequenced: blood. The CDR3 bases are TGTGCCAGCTCAACGGGACAGGGGTCGATGGGTATGAACACTGAAGCTTTCTTT. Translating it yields CASSTGQGSMGMNTEAFF.